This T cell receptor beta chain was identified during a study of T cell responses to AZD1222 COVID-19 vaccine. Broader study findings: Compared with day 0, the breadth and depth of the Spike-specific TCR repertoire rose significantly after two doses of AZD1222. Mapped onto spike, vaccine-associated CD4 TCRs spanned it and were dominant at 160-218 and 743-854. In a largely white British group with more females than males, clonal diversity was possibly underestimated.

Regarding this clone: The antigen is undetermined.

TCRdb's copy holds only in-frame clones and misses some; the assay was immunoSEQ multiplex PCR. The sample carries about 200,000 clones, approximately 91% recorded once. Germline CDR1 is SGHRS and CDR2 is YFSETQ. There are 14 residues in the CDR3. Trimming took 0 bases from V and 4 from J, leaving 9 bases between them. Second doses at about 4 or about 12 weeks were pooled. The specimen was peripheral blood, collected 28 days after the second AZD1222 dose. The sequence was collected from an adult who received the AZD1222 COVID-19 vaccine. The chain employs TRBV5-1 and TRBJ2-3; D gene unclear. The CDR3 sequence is CASSLGLPADTQYF. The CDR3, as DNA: TGCGCCAGCAGCTTGGGACTCCCAGCAGATACGCAGTATTTT.